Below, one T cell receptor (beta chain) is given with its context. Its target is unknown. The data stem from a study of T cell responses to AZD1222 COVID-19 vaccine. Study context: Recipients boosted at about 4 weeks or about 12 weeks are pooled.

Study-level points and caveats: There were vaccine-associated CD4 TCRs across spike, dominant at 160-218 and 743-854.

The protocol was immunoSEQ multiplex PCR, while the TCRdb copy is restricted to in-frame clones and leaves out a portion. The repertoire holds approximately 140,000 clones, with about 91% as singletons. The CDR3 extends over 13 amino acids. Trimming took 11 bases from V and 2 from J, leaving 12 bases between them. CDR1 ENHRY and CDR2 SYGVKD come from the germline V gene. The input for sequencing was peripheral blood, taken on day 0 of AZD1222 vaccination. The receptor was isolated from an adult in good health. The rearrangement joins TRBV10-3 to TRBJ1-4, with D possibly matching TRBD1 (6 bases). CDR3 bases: TGTGCCGCCGGGGGGCCGACTAATGAAAAACTGTTTTTT. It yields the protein CAAGGPTNEKLFF.